A single sample gave rise to the 25 T cell receptor beta chains below, sequenced in a study of blood T cell repertoires in COVID-19. Repertoires were generated with immunoSEQ multiplex PCR, while TCRdb's copy carries only in-frame clones and drops some. The profile shows roughly 200,000 clones, roughly 89% of them singletons. The specimen was PBMCs or T cells enriched from blood (not recorded which). Source of these receptors: a woman aged 25 to 39 who had been exposed to COVID-19.

The chain couples TRBV6-4 to TRBJ2-3; 7 bases agree with TRBD2. The CDR3 has 16 residues. The V and J ends lost 3 bases and 0 bases, in that order; junction bases with no gene match: 6. Germline V gene lookup returns CDR1 MRHNA and CDR2 SNTAGT. The CDR3: CASSDGGGGSTDTQYF. The CDR3 DNA sequence: TGTGCCAGCAGTGATGGAGGCGGGGGAAGCACAGATACGCAGTATTTT.

This chain uses TRBV3-1 (or the pseudogene TRBV3-2) with TRBJ2-2; possible D gene TRBD2, 5 bases. Germline V CDR1 and CDR2: LGHDT, YNNKEL (reference sequence). There are 16 residues in the CDR3. V lost 4 bases to trimming and J lost 7 bases, with 19 bases between them. CDR3 nucleotides: TGTGCCAGCAGCCTACGGACTCTAGGATCCCACGGGGAGCTGTTTTTT. This gives the protein CASSLRTLGSHGELFF.

The chain is built from TRBV11-2 and TRBJ1-1, with 8 nucleotides matching TRBD1. The CDR3 totals 14 residues. The V gene's germline CDR1 is SGHAT and CDR2 FQNNGV. After removal of 1 base from V and 7 bases from J, the junction contained 5 bases not matched to a gene. The CDR3 loop reads CASSLGQGAIEAFF. CDR3 sequence (DNA): TGTGCCAGCAGCTTAGGGCAGGGGGCTATTGAAGCTTTCTTT. Based on the CDR3 plus reference TRBV11-2 and TRBJ1-1, the full variable domain is EAGVAQSPRYKIIEKRQSVAFWCNPISGHATLYWYQQILGQGPKLLIQFQNNGVVDDSQLPKDRFSAERLKGVDSTLKIQPAKLEDSAVYLCASSLGQGAIEAFFGQGTRLTVV.

This chain links TRBV6-1 with TRBJ2-2; TRBD2 might be the D (6 bases). Germline CDR1 MNHNS, CDR2 SASEGT. This CDR3 spans 17 amino acids. V dropped 0 bases and J dropped 8 bases, with 19 bases sitting between them. The CDR3 loop is CASSEATPHGGWGELFF. The CDR3 nucleotides are TGTGCCAGCAGTGAAGCGACTCCCCACGGGGGTTGGGGGGAGCTGTTTTTT.

This clone has only one observation. This chain joins TRBV2 and TRBJ1-4; no clear D. Between the trimmed V and J ends, which lost 6 bases and 0 bases, there was a span of 11 bases. This CDR3 contains 15 residues. Germline V gives CDR1 SNHLY, CDR2 FYNNEI. Here the CDR3 DNA reads TGTGCCAGCAGAGCGCTAAGTGCAACTAATGAAAAACTGTTTTTT. Protein: CASRALSATNEKLFF.

This clone has a single count. The chain couples TRBV6-4 to TRBJ1-5; 7 bases are a match to TRBD1. Losses at the gene ends were 6 bases for V and 4 bases for J; bases not matched to a gene: 12. The CDR3 loop spans 16 amino acids. CDR1 and CDR2 (germline): MRHNA, SNTAGT. The CDR3 region has the DNA TGTGCCAGCAGCGCAACGAGACAGGGCTCGAATCAGCCCCAGCATTTT. This sequence encodes CASSATRQGSNQPQHF.

The chain links TRBV30 to TRBJ1-3; possible D gene TRBD1, 6 bases. The CDR3 is 10 residues long. V shed 5 bases and J shed 14 bases, with 13 bases lying between them. CDR1 GTSNPN and CDR2 SVGIG come from the germline V gene (reference sequence). CDR3 sequence: CAWGGREVYF. The CDR3 DNA reads TGTGCCTGGGGGGGGCGAGAGGTATATTTT.

The chain carries TRBV5-1 and TRBJ1-4, with 8 bases that match TRBD1. The CDR3 runs 14 residues. V lost 4 bases, J lost 4 bases, and 3 bases stayed unmatched. The germline V gene encodes CDR1 SGHRS and CDR2 YFSETQ. The CDR3 coding sequence is TGCGCCAGCAGCCTGGGACAGGATAATGAAAAACTGTTTTTT. It yields the protein CASSLGQDNEKLFF.

The chain carries TRBV4-1 and TRBJ2-3; D is unresolved. The CDR3 totals 12 residues. The germline CDR1 and CDR2 sequences are MGHRA and YSYEKL. V lost 4 bases and J 7 bases, leaving 9 bases between the germline ends. Here the CDR3 DNA reads TGCGCCAGCAGCCTCGGCGGTAATACGCAGTATTTT. Its translation is CASSLGGNTQYF.

V gene TRBV2 combines with J gene TRBJ1-5; a weak D match, TRBD1 (5 bases). This CDR3 is built from 14 residues. The V end was cut by 8 bases, the J end by 4 bases, with 15 bases between. Germline V gene lookup returns CDR1 SNHLY and CDR2 FYNNEI. CDR3 sequence: CASEQQDGNQPQHF. For the CDR3, the DNA is TGTGCCAGCGAGCAACAGGATGGTAATCAGCCCCAGCATTTT. The whole variable domain, remainder taken from reference TRBV2 and TRBJ1-5, is EPEVTQTPSHQVTQMGQEVILRCVPISNHLYFYWYRQILGQKVEFLVSFYNNEISEKSEIFDDQFSVERPDGSNFTLKIRSTKLEDSAMYFCASEQQDGNQPQHFGDGTRLSIL.

The CDR3 bases are TGCGCCAGCAGTCCTTTAATTTCCGGGGGGCGCTCCTACAATGAGCAGTTCTTC. Its protein is CASSPLISGGRSYNEQFF. The rearrangement links TRBV4-1 to TRBJ2-1, with D perhaps matching TRBD2 (7 bases). Germline CDR1 and CDR2: MGHRA and YSYEKL. The CDR3 is 18 residues long. V lost 6 bases, J lost 0 bases, and 21 bases lay in between.

The genes are TRBV5-1 and TRBJ1-2; no clear D gene. Deletions cut 0 bases from V and 2 bases from J, with 17 bases between. Germline values: CDR1 SGHRS, CDR2 YFSETQ. The CDR3 spans 17 residues. In DNA form, the CDR3 reads TGCGCCAGCAGCTTGGAAGTTAAAGCGGCCTTCAACTATGGCTACACCTTC. Its protein is CASSLEVKAAFNYGYTF.

DNA for the CDR3: TGCAGTGCTAGTAACCAGCGGGGGGCCAACACCGGGGAGCTGTTTTTT. Protein: CSASNQRGANTGELFF. The genes are TRBV20-1 and TRBJ2-2; 9 nucleotides match TRBD2. Trimming at V came to 3 bases and at J to 2 bases, leaving 7 bases not matched to a gene. Germline lookup yields CDR1 DFQATT and CDR2 SNEGSKA (reference sequence). The CDR3 totals 16 residues.

The chain has TRBV18 and TRBJ1-2; perhaps TRBD1 as D (5 bases). The CDR3 extends over 14 amino acids. The V end lost 4 bases, the J end lost 3 bases, and 12 bases lay between the germline ends. The germline V gene has CDR1 KGHSH and CDR2 LQKENI. The CDR3 DNA sequence: TGTGCCAGCTCACTCACGACAGACCACTATGGCTACACCTTC. Amino acid sequence: CASSLTTDHYGYTF.

The CDR3 reads CSAAVADGELFF. The CDR3 region has the DNA TGCAGCGCCGCCGTCGCGGACGGGGAGCTGTTTTTT. This chain connects TRBV29-1 to TRBJ2-2; D remains unclear. The CDR3 consists of 12 residues. With 7 bases removed from V and 7 bases from J, the gap between germline ends came to 13 bases. Germline CDR1 is SQVTM and CDR2 is ANQGSEA.

This chain links TRBV27 with TRBJ1-2, with a possible D match to TRBD1 (5 bases). In germline, CDR1 is MNHEY, CDR2 SMNVEV (reference sequence). The germline V and J ends were trimmed by 0 bases and 6 bases, with 17 bases remaining between them. There are 16 residues in the CDR3. Here the CDR3 DNA reads TGTGCCAGCAGTTTATCGGGTACAGGCCCGCGTGATGGCTACACCTTC. Translating it yields CASSLSGTGPRDGYTF.

Written as DNA, the CDR3 is TGTGCCAGCTCACAGGGACACGGTAATTCACCCCTCCACTTT. It encodes CASSQGHGNSPLHF. The rearrangement joins TRBV18 to TRBJ1-6; D is perhaps TRBD1 (6 bases). V was shortened by 4 bases and J by 6 bases, with 10 bases between the two germline ends. Per germline, CDR1 KGHSH and CDR2 LQKENI. This CDR3 has 14 amino acids.

This rearrangement joins TRBV30 to TRBJ1-1; TRBD1 is a possible D gene (5 bases). Germline CDR1 is GTSNPN and CDR2 is SVGIG (reference sequence). CDR3 length: 14 amino acids. V was cut by 0 bases and J by 4 bases, with 12 bases left in between. The CDR3 DNA follows: TGTGCCTGGAGTGTACGGGGGATAATCACTGAAGCTTTCTTT. Amino acids: CAWSVRGIITEAFF.

This chain connects TRBV29-1 to TRBJ2-1; 8 bases map to TRBD2. Trimming at V came to 7 bases and at J to 5 bases, leaving 19 bases not matched to a gene. Germline CDR1 is SQVTM and CDR2 is ANQGSEA. The CDR3 extends over 17 amino acids. For the CDR3, the DNA is TGCAGCGCGTTAGGGCCCAGGTGGCTAGCGGGTAACAATGAGCAGTTCTTC. Translating gives CSALGPRWLAGNNEQFF.

The sample holds one count of this clone. This chain connects TRBV6-5 to TRBJ1-2, with TRBD1 matching over 7 bases. CDR1 and CDR2 from the germline V gene are MNHEY and SVGAGI. Trimming removed 6 bases from V and 8 bases from J; junction bases left unmatched: 9. The CDR3 has 13 residues. Written as DNA, the CDR3 is TGTGCCAGCAGACCAACAGGGGAGGACGGCTACACCTTC. Residues: CASRPTGEDGYTF.

The V call is TRBV15, the J call TRBJ1-1; TRBD1 matches at 7 bases. The junction had 7 bases not matched to a gene; V was cut back by 0 bases and J by 9 bases. CDR1 LNHNV and CDR2 YYDKDF come from the germline V gene (reference sequence). This CDR3 is 14 amino acids long. CDR3 sequence: CATSREFEQGQAFF. The DNA for the CDR3 is TGTGCCACCAGCAGAGAATTTGAACAGGGGCAAGCTTTCTTT. Together with reference TRBV15 and TRBJ1-1, the CDR3 gives the full variable domain: DAMVIQNPRYQVTQFGKPVTLSCSQTLNHNVMYWYQQKSSQAPKLLFHYYDKDFNNEADTPDNFQSRRPNTSFCFLDIRSPGLGDTAMYLCATSREFEQGQAFFGQGTRLTVV.

This chain joins TRBV4-3 and TRBJ2-7, with TRBD1 matching 9 bases. The CDR3 contains 14 residues. The ends lost 3 bases at V and 3 bases at J; junction bases unmatched: 3. From germline, CDR1 is LGHNA and CDR2 YSLEER. The CDR3 bases are TGCGCCAGCAGCCAGGGACAGGGCTTCTACGAGCAGTACTTC. This translates into CASSQGQGFYEQYF.

The genes are TRBV4-1 and TRBJ2-7, with 9 bases matching TRBD2. V gave up 4 bases and J gave up 3 bases; unmatched junction bases: 7. Looked up from germline, CDR1 is MGHRA and CDR2 is YSYEKL. The CDR3 totals 15 residues. The CDR3, as DNA: TGCGCCAGCAGCCCAGGTGCTAGCGGGGACTACGAGCAGTACTTC. It encodes CASSPGASGDYEQYF.

The chain is built from TRBV3-1 (or the pseudogene TRBV3-2) and TRBJ2-7; 15 nucleotides line up with TRBD2. Germline-derived CDR1 and CDR2 are LGHDT and YNNKEL (reference sequence). CDR3 length: 18 amino acids. J lost 2 bases, V lost 4 bases, and 9 bases had no gene match. In nucleotides, the CDR3 is TGTGCCAGCAGCCCCCGGACTAGCGGGGGGGCCGGAACCTACGAGCAGTACTTC. Its translation is CASSPRTSGGAGTYEQYF.

This clone was seen once. The rearrangement links TRBV5-8 to TRBJ1-2; D may be TRBD1 (5 bases). V was clipped by 1 base and J by 5 bases, with 12 bases between them. Per the germline V gene, CDR1 is SGHTS and CDR2 is YDEGEE. The CDR3 length is 14 residues. CDR3 loop: CASSLTRAVYGYTF. Written as DNA, the CDR3 is TGTGCCAGCAGCTTGACCAGGGCCGTTTATGGCTACACCTTC.